The 13 T cell receptor beta chains given below trace back to one sample, sequenced in a study of CD8 T cells in ankylosing spondylitis. Study conclusions and caveats: Made up of about eight highly homologous variants, a TCR beta motif appeared characteristic of ankylosing spondylitis blood.

One entry per CDR3 protein results from TCRdb running MiXCR on the 5' RACE reads. The table shows around 890,000 distinct CDR3 sequences, with about an eighth occurring only once. These receptors are not linked to any known antigen. Sequencing was carried out using blood, either unsorted or a sorted T cell fraction (not recorded which). Receptor source: a male donor with ankylosing spondylitis.

The genes are TRBV18 and TRBJ2-7; D not certain. V lost 3 bases and J lost 6, with 12 bases in between. The germline CDR1 and CDR2 sequences are KGHSH and LQKENI. The CDR3 spans 13 residues. In nucleotides, the CDR3 is TGTGCCAGCTCACCTCGGGTCGATGCCGAGCAGTACTTC. Protein sequence: CASSPRVDAEQYF.

V is TRBV7-2 and J is TRBJ2-3; D possibly corresponds to TRBD2 (6 bases). The CDR3 has 16 amino acids. Germline CDR1 and CDR2: SGHTA and FQGNSA. V was shortened by 5 bases and J by 4 bases, with 19 bases between the two germline ends. This CDR3 is CASSLMTSRSADTQYF. CDR3 DNA sequence: TGTGCCAGCAGCCTCATGACTAGTCGTTCTGCAGATACGCAGTATTTT.

This clonotype was observed a single time. The chain's CDR3 is CSASRGVVAYEQYF. The CDR3 region has the DNA TGCAGTGCCTCCCGAGGGGTCGTCGCCTACGAGCAGTACTTC. The chain joins TRBV20-1 to TRBJ2-7; D may correspond to TRBD1 or TRBD2 (5 bases each). Trimming stripped 6 bases from V and 2 bases from J, with 17 bases between. In germline, CDR1 is DFQATT, CDR2 SNEGSKA (reference sequence). The CDR3 spans 14 residues.

The J gene is TRBJ1-6, the V gene TRBV7-2, with 7 bases that match TRBD1. The germline CDR1 and CDR2 sequences are SGHTA and FQGNSA. The CDR3 consists of 15 residues. V lost 1 base and J lost 7; bases outside the gene matches: 4. The CDR3 DNA sequence: TGTGCCAGCAGCTTAGGGGACAGAAAGAATTCACCCCTCCACTTT. This encodes CASSLGDRKNSPLHF.

In its sample, this clonotype was seen many times. The CDR3 region has the DNA TGCAGTGCTAGAGGGCAGACCATGAACACTGAAGCTTTCTTT. Protein: CSARGQTMNTEAFF. V is TRBV20-1 and J is TRBJ1-1; D uncertain. The CDR3 is made up of 14 amino acids. CDR1 and CDR2 (germline): DFQATT, SNEGSKA (reference sequence). Deletions cut 1 base from V and 0 bases from J, with 9 bases between.

This clonotype was found many times. This chain connects TRBV5-1 to TRBJ2-5, with D tentatively TRBD2 (6 bases). CDR1 is SGHRS and CDR2 is YFSETQ in the germline V gene. The CDR3 is 14 amino acids. Between the trimmed V and J ends, which lost 3 bases and 7 bases, there was a span of 16 bases. The CDR3 nucleotides read TGCGCCAGCAGCTCACGGACAACGGAGGGGACCCAGTACTTC. It encodes CASSSRTTEGTQYF.

This clonotype was seen ten or more times. The chain links TRBV5-1 to TRBJ1-4; TRBD1 is a possible D gene (5 bases). Trimming stripped 3 bases from V and 8 bases from J, with 20 bases between. This CDR3 is 16 amino acids long. Germline V CDR1 and CDR2: SGHRS, YFSETQ. The CDR3 sequence: CASSYRSRRGVEKLFF. CDR3 DNA sequence: TGCGCCAGCAGCTACCGTTCGCGCCGGGGGGTAGAAAAACTGTTTTTT.

This clonotype was seen repeatedly, ten times or more. J is TRBJ2-1 and V is TRBV9, with 10 bases matching TRBD2. Germline V gives CDR1 SGDLS, CDR2 YYNGEE. V lost 0 bases and J lost 6; bases outside the gene matches: 3. The CDR3 contains 15 residues. CDR3 amino acids: CASSVASGRANEQFF. CDR3 DNA: TGTGCCAGCAGCGTAGCGAGCGGGAGGGCCAATGAGCAGTTCTTC. Full variable domain (outside the CDR3, taken from reference TRBV9 and TRBJ2-1): DSGVTQTPKHLITATGQRVTLRCSPRSGDLSVYWYQQSLDQGLQFLIQYYNGEERAKGNILERFSAQQFPDLHSELNLSSLELGDSALYFCASSVASGRANEQFFGPGTRLTVL.

This clonotype was observed a few times. The CDR3 DNA sequence: TGTGCCAGCAGCTCGGTGACTTATGGCTACACCTTC. Its protein is CASSSVTYGYTF. The gene calls are TRBV5-6 and TRBJ1-2; D uncertain. The CDR3 spans 12 residues. The V and J ends lost 3 bases and 5 bases respectively, with 8 bases between them. The germline CDR1 and CDR2 sequences are SGHDT and YYEEEE.

About this clonotype: A junction boundary mismatches the germline segment, possibly from a read error. This chain connects TRBV9 to TRBJ2-7, with D maybe TRBD1 (5 bases). Germline V gene sequence: CDR1 SGDLS, CDR2 YYNGEE. CDR3 size: 14 residues. The CDR3 spells CAGSRAGFSYEQYF. DNA of the CDR3: TGTGCCGGCAGCCGCGCAGGGTTTTCCTACGAGCAGTACTTC.

This chain joins TRBV6-2 or TRBV6-3 and TRBJ1-5; 7 nucleotides match TRBD1. This CDR3 has 18 amino acids. The V segment lost 2 bases and the J segment 1 base; nucleotides outside the gene matches: 11. Germline values: CDR1 MNHEY, CDR2 SVGEGT. The CDR3 sequence: CASSYTRQGGRSNQPQHF. The CDR3 nucleotides are TGTGCCAGCAGTTACACCCGACAGGGAGGGAGAAGCAATCAGCCCCAGCATTTT.

The CDR3 DNA reads TGCAGTGCGGAAGAGACAGGGGACACTGAAGCTTTCTTT. Translating it yields CSAEETGDTEAFF. The chain uses TRBV20-1 and TRBJ1-1; 8 bases agree with TRBD1. The CDR3 has 13 residues. V dropped 6 bases and J dropped 3; count of bases not matched to a gene: 6. The germline V gene has CDR1 DFQATT and CDR2 SNEGSKA (reference sequence).

This clonotype was detected ten times or more. The V call is TRBV20-1, the J call TRBJ2-1; 7 bases are a match to TRBD2. From germline, CDR1 is DFQATT and CDR2 SNEGSKA (reference sequence). The CDR3 is 15 residues long. Trimming took 3 bases from V and 4 from J; bases not matched to a gene: 9. The CDR3 protein is CSARIGGGGYNEQFF. CDR3 nucleotides: TGCAGTGCTAGGATAGGCGGCGGGGGTTACAATGAGCAGTTCTTC.